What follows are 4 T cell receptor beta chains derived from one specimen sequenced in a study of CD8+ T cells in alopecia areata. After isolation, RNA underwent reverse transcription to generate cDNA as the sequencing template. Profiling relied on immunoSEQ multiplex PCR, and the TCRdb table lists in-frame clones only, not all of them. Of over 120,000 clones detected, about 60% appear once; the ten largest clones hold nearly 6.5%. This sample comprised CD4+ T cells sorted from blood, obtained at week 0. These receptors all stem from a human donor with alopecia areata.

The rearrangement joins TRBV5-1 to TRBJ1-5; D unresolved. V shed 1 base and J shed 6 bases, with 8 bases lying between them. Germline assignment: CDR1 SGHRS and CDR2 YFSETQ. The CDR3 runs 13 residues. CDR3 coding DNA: TGCGCCAGCAGCTTGTTGGCGGGTCAGCCCCAGCATTTT. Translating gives CASSLLAGQPQHF.

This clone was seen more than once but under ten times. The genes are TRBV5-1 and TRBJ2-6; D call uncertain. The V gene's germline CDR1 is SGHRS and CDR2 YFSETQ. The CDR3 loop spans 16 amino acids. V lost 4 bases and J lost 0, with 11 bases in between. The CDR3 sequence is CASSVTDSSGANVLTF. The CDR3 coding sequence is TGCGCCAGCAGCGTGACGGATAGCTCTGGGGCCAACGTCCTGACTTTC. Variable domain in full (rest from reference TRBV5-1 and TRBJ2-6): KAGVTQTPRYLIKTRGQQVTLSCSPISGHRSVSWYQQTPGQGLQFLFEYFSETQRNKGNFPGRFSGRQFSNSRSEMNVSTLELGDSALYLCASSVTDSSGANVLTFGAGSRLTVL.

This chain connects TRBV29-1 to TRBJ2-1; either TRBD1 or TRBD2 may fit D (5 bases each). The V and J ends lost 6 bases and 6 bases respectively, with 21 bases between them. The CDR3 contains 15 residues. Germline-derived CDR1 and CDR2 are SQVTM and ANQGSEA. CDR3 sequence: CSVYRDANWVNEQFF. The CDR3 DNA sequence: TGCAGCGTGTATAGGGACGCGAATTGGGTCAATGAGCAGTTCTTC.

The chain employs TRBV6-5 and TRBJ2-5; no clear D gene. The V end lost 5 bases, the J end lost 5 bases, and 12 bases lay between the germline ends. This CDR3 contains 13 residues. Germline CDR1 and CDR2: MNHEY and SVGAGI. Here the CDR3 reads CASSAIAGETQYF. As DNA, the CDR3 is TGTGCCAGCAGTGCTATCGCCGGGGAGACCCAGTACTTC.